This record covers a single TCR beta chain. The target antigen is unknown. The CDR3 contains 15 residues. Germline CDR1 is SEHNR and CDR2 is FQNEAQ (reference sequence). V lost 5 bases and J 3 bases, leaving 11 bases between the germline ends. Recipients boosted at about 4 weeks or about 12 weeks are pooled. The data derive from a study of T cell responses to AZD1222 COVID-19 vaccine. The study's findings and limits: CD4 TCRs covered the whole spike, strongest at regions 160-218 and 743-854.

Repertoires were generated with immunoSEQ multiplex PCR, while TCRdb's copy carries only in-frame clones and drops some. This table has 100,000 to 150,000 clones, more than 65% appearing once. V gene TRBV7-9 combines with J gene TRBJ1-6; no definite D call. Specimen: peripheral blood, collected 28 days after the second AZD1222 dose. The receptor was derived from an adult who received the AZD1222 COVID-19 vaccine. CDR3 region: CASSPALNYNSPLHF. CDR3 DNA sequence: TGTGCCAGCAGCCCAGCCTTGAACTATAATTCACCCCTCCACTTT.